The 27 T cell receptor beta chains below were found in one sample sequenced in a study of blood T cell repertoires in COVID-19. Measured with immunoSEQ multiplex PCR; TCRdb has only the in-frame clones, and not every one. The repertoire holds tens of thousands of clones, with around 84% as singletons. The sequenced material came from peripheral blood. The origin of the receptors is a man in his 60s with acute or convalescent COVID-19.

Here the CDR3 DNA reads TGTGCCAGCAGCCAAGCCAGGGCCCGAAGTTCACCCCTCCACTTT. As protein: CASSQARARSSPLHF. This chain uses TRBV3-1 (or the pseudogene TRBV3-2) with TRBJ1-6; tentative D call: TRBD1 (5 bases). CDR3 size: 15 residues. Germline V gene sequence: CDR1 LGHDT, CDR2 YNNKEL (reference sequence). Between the trimmed V and J ends, which lost 1 base and 9 bases, there was a span of 13 bases.

In this sample, this clone turned up a few times. The chain employs TRBV4-2 and TRBJ2-7, with TRBD1 identical over 9 bases. The CDR3 spans 14 residues. The trim removed 2 bases at V and 6 bases at J, leaving 5 bases unmatched. The germline gives CDR1 LGHNA, CDR2 YNFKEQ. CDR3 residues: CASSQPQGAGEQYF. The DNA for the CDR3 is TGTGCCAGCAGCCAACCACAGGGGGCCGGCGAGCAGTACTTC.

This clone was detected only once. This rearrangement joins TRBV7-6 to TRBJ1-1; 8 bases match TRBD1. The CDR3 contains 15 residues. With 3 bases clipped from V and 3 bases from J, the junction kept 6 bases outside the gene matches. Germline loops: CDR1 SGHVS, CDR2 FNYEAQ. This CDR3 reads CASSFRQGRYTEAFF. The DNA of the CDR3 is TGTGCCAGCAGCTTCAGACAGGGGAGATACACTGAAGCTTTCTTT.

This sequence joins TRBV28 and TRBJ2-6; D not certain. In germline, CDR1 is MDHEN, CDR2 SYDVKM. This CDR3 has 14 residues. Trimming removed 4 bases from V and 2 bases from J, with 6 bases in between. CDR3 residues: CASSSSPGANVLTF. The CDR3 DNA is TGTGCCAGCAGTTCGAGCCCTGGGGCCAACGTCCTGACTTTC.

The chain employs TRBV28 and TRBJ1-3, with 9 bases identical to TRBD1. This CDR3 is built from 15 residues. J gave up 5 bases and V 7 bases, and 9 bases lay outside the gene matches. CDR1 is MDHEN and CDR2 is SYDVKM in the germline V gene. CDR3 region: CASTLGGTGRNTIYF. The DNA for the CDR3 is TGTGCCAGCACCCTAGGGGGGACAGGGAGAAACACCATATATTTT.

This chain links TRBV19 with TRBJ1-3, with no clear D. The length of the CDR3 is 15 residues. The ends were cut back, 3 bases at V and 5 bases at J, with 14 bases in the middle. The germline CDR1 and CDR2 sequences are LNHDA and SQIVND (reference sequence). The CDR3 DNA is TGTGCCAGTAGTATTCCTCCCACCGGGAGAAACACCATATATTTT. Translating gives CASSIPPTGRNTIYF. Supplemented by reference TRBV19 and TRBJ1-3, the full variable domain reads DGGITQSPKYLFRKEGQNVTLSCEQNLNHDAMYWYRQDPGQGLRLIYYSQIVNDFQKGDIAEGYSVSREKKESFPLTVTSAQKNPTAFYLCASSIPPTGRNTIYFGEGSWLTVV.

This clone was seen a handful of times. The chain uses TRBV4-3 and TRBJ1-1; D call uncertain. V was trimmed by 5 bases and J by 4 bases, leaving 20 bases between them. The length of the CDR3 is 16 residues. Germline CDR1 reads LGHNA; CDR2 reads YSLEER. The CDR3 is CASSSDLNPAGTEAFF. CDR3 bases: TGCGCCAGCAGCAGCGACCTAAACCCAGCGGGCACTGAAGCTTTCTTT.

The rearrangement uses TRBV4-1 and TRBJ2-3; TRBD2 aligns across 7 bases. CDR1 and CDR2 from the germline V gene are MGHRA and YSYEKL. J gave up 0 bases and V 2 bases, and 5 bases lay outside the gene matches. This CDR3 has 16 amino acids. The CDR3 DNA reads TGCGCCAGCAGCCAATTCCAGCGGGGAAGCACAGATACGCAGTATTTT. Translating gives CASSQFQRGSTDTQYF.

The sample holds a few counts of this clone. The chain carries TRBV6-1 and TRBJ1-1; TRBD1 might be the D (6 bases). Looked up from germline, CDR1 is MNHNS and CDR2 is SASEGT. The CDR3 runs to 15 residues. With 3 bases removed from V and 6 bases from J, the gap between germline ends came to 17 bases. The DNA for the CDR3 is TGTGCCAGCAGTGAGCTCCGATTTACAGGGCCTGAAGCTTTCTTT. It codes for CASSELRFTGPEAFF.

V usage is TRBV14 and J usage is TRBJ1-6; 9 bases align to TRBD1. V gave up 2 bases and J gave up 3 bases; unmatched junction bases: 2. This CDR3 has 16 amino acids. The germline CDR1 and CDR2 sequences are SGHDN and FVKESK. The CDR3 is CASSQLTGGYNSPLHF. In DNA form, the CDR3 reads TGTGCCAGCAGCCAACTGACAGGGGGCTATAATTCACCCCTCCACTTT.

This rearrangement joins TRBV6-4 to TRBJ2-1; D is unresolved. V lost 3 bases, J lost 4 bases, and 10 bases lay in between. This CDR3 is 14 amino acids long. Germline V CDR1 and CDR2: MRHNA, SNTAGT. The CDR3 bases are TGTGCCAGCAGTGAAACCCCTCAGTACAATGAGCAGTTCTTC. This gives the protein CASSETPQYNEQFF.

This chain links TRBV28 with TRBJ2-7; 12 positions agree with TRBD2. CDR1 is MDHEN and CDR2 is SYDVKM in the germline V gene. The CDR3 has 15 amino acids. V dropped 6 bases and J dropped 3; count of bases not matched to a gene: 6. DNA for the CDR3: TGTGCCAGCAGAACTAGCGGGGGGCAATACTACGAGCAGTACTTC. It translates to CASRTSGGQYYEQYF.

The chain links TRBV7-3 to TRBJ2-2, with 9 nucleotides matching TRBD2. The CDR3 contains 16 residues. V shed 1 base, J shed 1 base, and the junction held 1 base outside the gene matches. CDR1 SGHTA and CDR2 FQGTGA come from the germline V gene. Written as DNA, the CDR3 is TGTGCCAGCAGCTTAAATAGCGGGGGGAACACCGGGGAGCTGTTTTTT. Protein: CASSLNSGGNTGELFF.

CDR3 bases: TGTGCCAGCAGTTTAACTAATTACCGGGACAGGTTCACTGAAGCTTTCTTT. Encoded protein: CASSLTNYRDRFTEAFF. The J gene is TRBJ1-1, the V gene TRBV27; the match to TRBD1 covers 8 bases. V dropped 2 bases and J dropped 4; count of bases not matched to a gene: 12. Germline lookup yields CDR1 MNHEY and CDR2 SMNVEV (reference sequence). The CDR3 sequence is 17 residues long.

V is TRBV3-1 (or the pseudogene TRBV3-2) and J is TRBJ1-1, with D possibly matching TRBD1 (6 bases). Trimming left V 0 bases short and J 11 bases short, with 19 bases between. CDR3 length equals 15 residues. Germline lookup yields CDR1 LGHDT and CDR2 YNNKEL (reference sequence). CDR3 DNA sequence: TGTGCCAGCAGCCAAGAAGGACAGACACCATCGCGGGCTTTCTTT. It specifies CASSQEGQTPSRAFF.

The chain employs TRBV10-3 and TRBJ2-1, with 9 bases identical to TRBD1. The V gene end was trimmed by 2 bases and the J gene end by 4 bases; junction bases not matched to a gene: 6. Germline V gene sequence: CDR1 ENHRY, CDR2 SYGVKD. CDR3 size: 16 residues. The CDR3 sequence is CAISEPGQGNYNEQFF. The CDR3 coding sequence is TGTGCCATCAGTGAGCCGGGACAGGGAAATTACAATGAGCAGTTCTTC.

CDR3 nucleotide sequence: TGTGCCAGCAGCCAATTAGGTTTGAGGGGGAGCACAGATACGCAGTATTTT. The encoded protein is CASSQLGLRGSTDTQYF. This chain connects TRBV3-1 (or the pseudogene TRBV3-2) to TRBJ2-3; D is perhaps TRBD1 (6 bases). This CDR3 is 17 amino acids long. The germline CDR1 and CDR2 sequences are LGHDT and YNNKEL (reference sequence). The V gene lost 2 bases and the J gene lost 0 bases, with 15 bases spanning the gap.

The chain carries TRBV19 and TRBJ2-5; D may be TRBD1 (5 bases). The ends were cut back, 4 bases at V and 5 bases at J, with 5 bases in the middle. The CDR3 has 11 residues. Germline V gene sequence: CDR1 LNHDA, CDR2 SQIVND (reference sequence). The CDR3 nucleotides read TGTGCCAGTAGTACAGGGGAGACCCAGTACTTC. It yields the protein CASSTGETQYF.

This clone was seen only a few times. This chain uses TRBV28 with TRBJ1-2, with a weak D call TRBD1 (6 bases). Germline V gene sequence: CDR1 MDHEN, CDR2 SYDVKM. The CDR3 loop spans 16 amino acids. V was pared by 6 bases and J by 4 bases, with 21 bases between. The CDR3 bases are TGTGCCAGCAGATTGGGGGCGTTGGGTTCAGGCTATGGCTACACCTTC. This gives the protein CASRLGALGSGYGYTF.

This clone was recorded only once. V is TRBV30 and J is TRBJ2-6; tentatively, D is TRBD1 (6 bases). The CDR3 is 15 amino acids. V lost 5 bases to trimming and J lost 0 bases, with 11 bases between them. Germline CDR1 is GTSNPN and CDR2 is SVGIG (reference sequence). CDR3 bases: TGTGCCTGGGACAGGCGAAGCTCTGGGGCCAACGTCCTGACTTTC. Its protein product is CAWDRRSSGANVLTF.

The chain joins TRBV6-6 to TRBJ2-7, with D tentatively TRBD1 (5 bases). Between the trimmed V and J ends, which lost 5 bases and 0 bases, there was a span of 11 bases. Germline CDR1 is MNHNY and CDR2 is SVGAGI (reference sequence). This CDR3 has 14 amino acids. CDR3 nucleotide sequence: TGTGCCAGCAGTCTAACAGGAGCCTCCTACGAGCAGTACGTC. Translation gives CASSLTGASYEQYV.

The CDR3 reads CASRPLYSGGRTDTQYF. The CDR3 DNA follows: TGTGCCAGCAGACCCCTCTATTCGGGGGGCCGCACAGATACGCAGTATTTT. The V and J genes are TRBV4-2 and TRBJ2-3; perhaps TRBD2 as D (7 bases). The germline V gene encodes CDR1 LGHNA and CDR2 YNFKEQ. Trimming stripped 6 bases from V and 1 base from J, with 20 bases between. This CDR3 comprises 17 residues.

CDR3 sequence: CASSLGGVAGNTIYF. The CDR3 DNA sequence: TGTGCCAGCAGCTTGGGGGGGGTAGCTGGAAACACCATATATTTT. The rearrangement links TRBV7-2 to TRBJ1-3; a possible D gene is TRBD1 (5 bases). The germline gives CDR1 SGHTA, CDR2 FQGNSA. V lost 3 bases and J lost 2, with 11 bases in between. There are 15 residues in the CDR3.

The rearrangement uses TRBV11-3 and TRBJ1-1; perhaps TRBD1 as D (6 bases). The CDR3 has 13 residues. V shed 5 bases and J shed 5 bases, with 12 bases lying between them. The germline gives CDR1 SGHNT, CDR2 YENEEA. CDR3 bases: TGTGCCAGCAGCCCCGGCAGGGGAACTGAAGCTTTCTTT. It codes for CASSPGRGTEAFF.

This clone was found once. The chain recombines TRBV5-6 with TRBJ1-6; no reliable D call. Trimming cost V 4 bases and J 9 bases, with 17 bases left between them. CDR3 length: 15 amino acids. Germline V lookup: CDR1 SGHDT, CDR2 YYEEEE. CDR3 sequence: CASSLGGFVASPLHF. Written as DNA, the CDR3 is TGTGCCAGCAGCCTCGGAGGGTTCGTTGCTTCACCCCTCCACTTT.

The chain employs TRBV12-3 or TRBV12-4 and TRBJ1-1, with D hard to call. This CDR3 region has 13 residues. Deletions cut 3 bases from V and 1 base from J, with 6 bases between. CDR3 in amino acids: CASSFGRNTEAFF. The DNA of the CDR3 is TGTGCCAGCAGTTTTGGGAGGAACACTGAAGCTTTCTTT.

The rearrangement uses TRBV5-4 and TRBJ1-2; 9 bases match TRBD1. Trimming cost V 5 bases and J 4 bases; bases outside gene matches: 9. CDR1 SGHNT and CDR2 YYREEE come from the germline V gene (reference sequence). The CDR3 contains 15 residues. CDR3 loop: CASRTLGTGTYGYTF. As DNA, the CDR3 is TGTGCCAGCAGGACCTTAGGGACAGGGACCTATGGCTACACCTTC.